Presented here are 6 T cell receptor beta chains from one specimen sequenced in a study of blood T cell repertoires in COVID-19. Profiled with immunoSEQ multiplex PCR; TCRdb holds only in-frame clones, not every one. Of roughly 100,000 clones listed, roughly 80% are singletons. Sequenced material: peripheral blood. The source is an elderly woman with acute or convalescent COVID-19.

This clone has more than one count but fewer than ten. The chain uses TRBV5-1 and TRBJ2-3; 12 nucleotides agree with TRBD2. The CDR3 sequence is 18 residues long. Losses at the gene ends were 2 bases for V and 4 bases for J; bases not matched to a gene: 11. CDR1 is SGHRS, CDR2 YFSETQ, per germline. This CDR3 reads CASSFDPSSGRGPDTQYF. For the CDR3, the DNA is TGCGCCAGCAGCTTTGACCCTTCTAGCGGGAGGGGTCCAGATACGCAGTATTTT.

The rearrangement joins TRBV9 to TRBJ2-3; the D is unclear. The germline CDR1 and CDR2 sequences are SGDLS and YYNGEE. V shed 1 base and J shed 3 bases, with 12 bases lying between them. This CDR3 is built from 15 residues. The CDR3 region has the DNA TGTGCCAGCAGCGTAATGGTTGAAGCGACAGATACGCAGTATTTT. Translation: CASSVMVEATDTQYF. The whole variable domain, remainder taken from reference TRBV9 and TRBJ2-3, is DSGVTQTPKHLITATGQRVTLRCSPRSGDLSVYWYQQSLDQGLQFLIQYYNGEERAKGNILERFSAQQFPDLHSELNLSSLELGDSALYFCASSVMVEATDTQYFGPGTRLTVL.

The chain employs TRBV29-1 and TRBJ1-2, with D perhaps matching TRBD1 (6 bases). Trimming took 7 bases from V and 4 from J, leaving 16 bases between them. This CDR3 is 13 amino acids long. In germline, CDR1 is SQVTM, CDR2 ANQGSEA. This CDR3 is CSARGGAPYGYTF. In DNA, the CDR3 is TGCAGCGCCCGGGGGGGGGCACCCTATGGCTACACCTTC. Full variable domain (remainder filled in from reference TRBV29-1 and TRBJ1-2): SAVISQKPSRDICQRGTSLTIQCQVDSQVTMMFWYRQQPGQSLTLIATANQGSEATYESGFVIDKFPISRPNLTFSTLTVSNMSPEDSSIYLCSARGGAPYGYTFGSGTRLTVV.

The chain links TRBV27 to TRBJ2-2, with 12 positions matching TRBD2. Germline V CDR1 and CDR2: MNHEY, SMNVEV (reference sequence). This CDR3 is built from 15 residues. The junction had 2 bases not matched to a gene; V was cut back by 4 bases and J by 5 bases. The CDR3 is CASSSTSGGTGELFF. The CDR3 DNA reads as TGTGCCAGCAGTTCGACTAGCGGGGGTACCGGGGAGCTGTTTTTT.

This chain links TRBV24-1 with TRBJ1-4; maybe TRBD1 (6 bases). V shed 5 bases and J shed 0 bases, with 12 bases lying between them. CDR1 KGHDR and CDR2 SFDVKD come from the germline V gene. The CDR3 covers 16 residues. CDR3 loop: CATSGGQHATNEKLFF. The CDR3 nucleotides read TGTGCCACCAGTGGCGGACAGCATGCAACTAATGAAAAACTGTTTTTT.

This chain uses TRBV18 with TRBJ2-7, with D unclear. The CDR3 contains 14 residues. Germline V gene lookup returns CDR1 KGHSH and CDR2 LQKENI. The V and J ends lost 3 bases and 1 base respectively, with 10 bases between them. The CDR3 loop reads CASSPGLVSYEQYF. The CDR3 DNA reads TGTGCCAGCTCACCCGGTTTAGTTTCCTACGAGCAGTACTTC.